This section outlines one T cell receptor (beta chain) sequence together with its context. The data belong to a study of control samples from healthy donors and cancer patients. Only in-frame clones appear in the TCRdb table, and some are missing; sequencing was by immunoSEQ multiplex PCR. The data hold 170,000 or so clones, with around 92% observed a single time. CDR1 and CDR2 from the germline V gene are MDHEN and SYDVKM. The V end was cut by 3 bases, the J end by 3 bases, with 11 bases between. This CDR3 region has 15 residues. The TCR originated in a middle-aged woman in good health. The chain couples TRBV28 to TRBJ2-2; D gene uncertain. Sequencing used blood. CDR3 loop: CASSFGQIYTGELFF. The CDR3 DNA is TGTGCCAGCAGTTTCGGGCAGATATACACCGGGGAGCTGTTTTTT.